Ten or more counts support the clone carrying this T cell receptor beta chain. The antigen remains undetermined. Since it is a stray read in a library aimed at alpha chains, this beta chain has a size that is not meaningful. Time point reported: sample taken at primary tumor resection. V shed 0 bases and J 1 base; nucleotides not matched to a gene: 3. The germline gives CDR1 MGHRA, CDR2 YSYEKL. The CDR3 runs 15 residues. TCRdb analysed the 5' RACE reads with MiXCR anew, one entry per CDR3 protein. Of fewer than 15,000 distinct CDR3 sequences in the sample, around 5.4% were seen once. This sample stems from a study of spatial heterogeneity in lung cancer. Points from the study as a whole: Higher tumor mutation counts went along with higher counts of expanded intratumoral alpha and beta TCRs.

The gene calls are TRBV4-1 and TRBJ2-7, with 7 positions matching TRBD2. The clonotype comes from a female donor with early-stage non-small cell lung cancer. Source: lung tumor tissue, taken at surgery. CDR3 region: CASSQDPGRSYEQYF. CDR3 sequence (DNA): TGCGCCAGCAGCCAAGATCCCGGGAGGTCCTACGAGCAGTACTTC.